What follows are 28 T cell receptor beta chains derived from one specimen sequenced in a study of T-cell memory formation after mild COVID-19. MiXCR, run by TCRdb on the 5' RACE reads, gives a single entry per CDR3 protein. The sample shows a few hundred thousand distinct CDR3 sequences, approximately 21% of them seen only once. The sequencing sample was made of PBMCs or a T cell subset sorted from them (not recorded which). The receptors here all came from an adult woman who had mild COVID-19 (a few samples of this study predate the infection). Cell type and time point are not known.

There are a few counts of this clonotype. V usage is TRBV7-6 and J usage is TRBJ1-1, with D tentatively TRBD1 (6 bases). Germline-derived CDR1 and CDR2 are SGHVS and FNYEAQ. This CDR3 comprises 20 residues. Trimming shortened V by 2 bases and J by 0 bases, and 25 bases separated the two germline ends. The CDR3 loop is CASSLFGGSSSGGLNTEAFF. CDR3 coding DNA: TGTGCCAGCAGCTTATTTGGGGGCTCCTCATCCGGAGGCTTGAACACTGAAGCTTTCTTT.

The chain joins TRBV27 to TRBJ2-7; 8 bases fit TRBD1. This CDR3 has 15 amino acids. Germline V gene sequence: CDR1 MNHEY, CDR2 SMNVEV (reference sequence). The trim removed 3 bases at V and 3 bases at J, leaving 7 bases unmatched. CDR3 sequence (DNA): TGTGCCAGCAGTTTTGGACAGGGCACTTACTACGAGCAGTACTTC. Encoded protein: CASSFGQGTYYEQYF.

This clonotype was recorded a few times. V and J are TRBV2 and TRBJ2-1; possible D gene TRBD1, 5 bases. V lost 7 bases, J lost 4 bases, and 26 bases lay in between. Germline CDR1 and CDR2: SNHLY and FYNNEI. The CDR3 runs 18 residues. CDR3 sequence reads: CASTDLDSSKPLYNEQFF. CDR3 sequence (DNA): TGTGCCAGCACCGATTTAGACAGTTCTAAGCCCCTTTACAATGAGCAGTTCTTC.

The rearrangement joins TRBV25-1 to TRBJ2-1; D is uncertain. The V gene lost 6 bases and the J gene lost 8 bases, with 11 bases spanning the gap. CDR3 length: 12 amino acids. Germline V gene sequence: CDR1 MGHDK, CDR2 SYGVNS. The CDR3 spells CASSRLNDEQFF. In nucleotides, the CDR3 is TGTGCCAGCAGCCGGCTTAACGATGAGCAGTTCTTC.

This clonotype has only a few counts. The genes are TRBV7-3 and TRBJ2-7; D gene uncertain. The germline V gene encodes CDR1 SGHTA and CDR2 FQGTGA. Trimming removed 5 bases from V and 2 bases from J, with 10 bases in between. The CDR3 runs to 13 residues. CDR3 residues: CASSVDATYEQYF. The CDR3 region has the DNA TGTGCCAGCAGCGTGGACGCCACCTACGAGCAGTACTTC.

The genes are TRBV15 and TRBJ1-2; no firm D call. The CDR3 has 15 residues. The germline V gene has CDR1 LNHNV and CDR2 YYDKDF (reference sequence). The V end lost 0 bases, the J end lost 6 bases, and 14 bases lay between the germline ends. CDR3 sequence (DNA): TGTGCCACCAGCAGAGATGAACGAGGCATTGATGGCTACACCTTC. Its protein is CATSRDERGIDGYTF.

This clonotype was found a few times. The chain joins TRBV5-1 to TRBJ1-4, with no clear D. With 7 bases removed from V and 4 bases from J, the gap between germline ends came to 11 bases. Germline V gene sequence: CDR1 SGHRS, CDR2 YFSETQ. The length of the CDR3 is 13 residues. The CDR3 nucleotides read TGCGCCAGCCGGATGGGCCTTAATGAAAAACTGTTTTTT. This translates into CASRMGLNEKLFF.

This clonotype was recorded only once. The CDR3 sequence: CASSYSGDSEAFF. CDR3 nucleotides: TGCGCCAGCAGCTACTCAGGGGACTCTGAAGCTTTCTTT. This chain connects TRBV5-1 to TRBJ1-1; TRBD1 is a possible D gene (6 bases). V lost 3 bases to trimming and J lost 6 bases, with 12 bases between them. This CDR3 region has 13 residues. Germline lookup yields CDR1 SGHRS and CDR2 YFSETQ.

The chain combines TRBV27 with TRBJ2-1; 8 bases are shared with TRBD1. The CDR3 sequence is 16 residues long. Germline trimming cut 4 bases from V and 6 bases from J; bases unmatched to any gene: 11. Per the germline V gene, CDR1 is MNHEY and CDR2 is SMNVEV (reference sequence). The CDR3 here is CASSSRQGQGLNEQFF. The CDR3 region has the DNA TGTGCCAGCAGTTCCCGACAGGGGCAAGGCCTCAATGAGCAGTTCTTC.

The chain combines TRBV3-1 with TRBJ2-3; D is ambiguous. CDR3 length: 12 residues. Germline V gives CDR1 LGHDT, CDR2 YNNKEL (reference sequence). V was cut by 8 bases and J by 0 bases, with 6 bases left in between. The CDR3 coding sequence is TGTGCCAGCGGAAGGAGCACAGATACGCAGTATTTT. Translating gives CASGRSTDTQYF.

This clonotype has only a few counts. The chain uses TRBV4-1 and TRBJ2-1, with D possibly TRBD2 on 5 matching bases. V lost 7 bases, J lost 8 bases, and 9 bases lay in between. Looked up from germline, CDR1 is MGHRA and CDR2 is YSYEKL. There are 11 residues in the CDR3. The CDR3 region has the DNA TGCGCCAGCACGGGGTTCGATGAGCAGTTCTTC. It codes for CASTGFDEQFF.

This clonotype was recorded at least ten times. The V and J genes are TRBV11-2 and TRBJ1-6; D uncertain. V was shortened by 3 bases and J by 1 base, with 7 bases between the two germline ends. The CDR3 is 15 residues long. Germline V gene sequence: CDR1 SGHAT, CDR2 FQNNGV. The CDR3 DNA follows: TGTGCCAGCAGCTTGGGAAGTTCCTATAATTCACCCCTCCACTTT. It is translated as CASSLGSSYNSPLHF.

The chain combines TRBV24-1 with TRBJ2-2; perhaps TRBD1 as D (6 bases). Deletions cut 3 bases from V and 0 bases from J, with 13 bases between. There are 17 residues in the CDR3. CDR1 and CDR2 (germline): KGHDR, SFDVKD. CDR3 sequence: CATSDAGVSANTGELFF. The CDR3 nucleotides are TGTGCCACCAGTGATGCAGGGGTGTCGGCGAACACCGGGGAGCTGTTTTTT.

This clonotype appeared many times. The chain links TRBV6-5 to TRBJ2-1; D may correspond to TRBD1 or TRBD2 (5 bases each). Germline CDR1 and CDR2: MNHEY and SVGAGI. Trimming removed 2 bases from V and 4 bases from J, with 9 bases in between. The CDR3 covers 14 residues. The CDR3 nucleotides read TGTGCCAGCAGTTACGAGGGGAGATACAATGAGCAGTTCTTC. It specifies CASSYEGRYNEQFF.

This clonotype was counted only a few times. The V call is TRBV12-3 or TRBV12-4, the J call TRBJ2-7; 10 bases are a match to TRBD2. J was trimmed by 7 bases and V by 1 base; bases with no gene match: 7. This CDR3 spans 15 amino acids. CDR3 region: CASSLVSGRVREQYF. The CDR3, as DNA: TGTGCCAGCAGTTTAGTGAGCGGGAGGGTACGAGAGCAGTACTTC.

The V call is TRBV7-2, the J call TRBJ2-1, with 8 bases matching TRBD2. Germline V gene lookup returns CDR1 SGHTA and CDR2 FQGNSA. The ends lost 3 bases at V and 7 bases at J; junction bases unmatched: 8. The CDR3 contains 15 residues. The CDR3 DNA reads as TGTGCCAGCAGCTTCGCGAGCGGGAGCGGGAATGAGCAGTTCTTC. Translation gives CASSFASGSGNEQFF.

This chain connects TRBV29-1 to TRBJ1-2; D is possibly TRBD1 (6 bases). V was pared by 4 bases and J by 5 bases, with 20 bases between. CDR1 is SQVTM, CDR2 ANQGSEA, per germline. The CDR3 has 15 amino acids. DNA for the CDR3: TGCAGCGTTGGCACACCGGGGGGGACACCTTATGGCTACACCTTC. Protein sequence: CSVGTPGGTPYGYTF.

The genes are TRBV7-8 and TRBJ2-3; D unresolved. V dropped 3 bases and J dropped 0 bases, with 13 bases sitting between them. The germline V gene has CDR1 SGHVS and CDR2 FQNEAQ. This CDR3 spans 16 amino acids. The CDR3 protein is CASSFRRYSSTDTQYF. The CDR3 bases are TGTGCCAGCAGCTTCAGACGGTACAGTAGCACAGATACGCAGTATTTT.

As regards this clonotype: Being one base from a much bigger clone, this may be a read error. The chain joins TRBV5-1 to TRBJ1-1; 9 bases line up with TRBD1. This CDR3 comprises 14 residues. The germline gives CDR1 SGHRS, CDR2 YFSETQ. This CDR3 reads CASSASPGQGVALF. For the CDR3, the DNA is TGCGCCAGCAGCGCCTCCCCGGGACAGGGTGTAGCTTTATTT.

This clonotype turned up a few times. The genes are TRBV5-6 and TRBJ1-2; D possibly corresponds to TRBD1 (6 bases). Germline lookup yields CDR1 SGHDT and CDR2 YYEEEE. Trimming removed 0 bases from V and 4 bases from J, with 19 bases in between. This CDR3 has 17 residues. CDR3 sequence: CASSLDRADRFGYGYTF. The CDR3 bases are TGTGCCAGCAGCTTGGACAGGGCAGATCGGTTCGGCTATGGCTACACCTTC.

The table lists this clonotype with a few counts. The genes are TRBV11-3 and TRBJ2-7; the D gene is possibly TRBD1 (6 bases). Germline assignment: CDR1 SGHNT and CDR2 YENEEA. The CDR3 consists of 15 residues. V dropped 2 bases and J dropped 3 bases, with 14 bases sitting between them. CDR3 sequence reads: CASSLIKDSFYEQYF. The CDR3 DNA reads TGTGCCAGCAGCTTAATAAAGGACAGCTTCTACGAGCAGTACTTC.

The CDR3 bases are TGTGCCACCAGCAGAGAATCACTAGCGGGGGGCCGGGATACGCAGTATTTT. It codes for CATSRESLAGGRDTQYF. The rearrangement joins TRBV15 to TRBJ2-3; 12 bases agree with TRBD2. V trimming: 0 bases; J trimming: 6 bases; junction bases outside the gene matches: 7. Germline CDR1 and CDR2: LNHNV and YYDKDF (reference sequence). This CDR3 comprises 17 residues.

This clonotype was detected only a few times. The rearrangement links TRBV5-1 to TRBJ1-6; 8 positions match TRBD1. The CDR3 runs 15 residues. Germline CDR1 reads SGHRS; CDR2 reads YFSETQ. Germline trimming cut 4 bases from V and 6 bases from J; bases unmatched to any gene: 6. CDR3 sequence: CASSPGQVFNSPLHF. The CDR3 region has the DNA TGCGCCAGCAGCCCGGGACAGGTCTTTAATTCACCCCTCCACTTT.

The rearrangement uses TRBV19 and TRBJ2-7, with D perhaps TRBD1 (6 bases). This CDR3 spans 16 amino acids. Germline loops: CDR1 LNHDA, CDR2 SQIVND (reference sequence). Trimming removed 0 bases at V and 3 bases at J, with 15 bases between. Here the CDR3 reads CASSIERTGPNYEQYF. CDR3 nucleotide sequence: TGTGCCAGTAGTATAGAACGTACAGGGCCTAACTACGAGCAGTACTTC.

This clonotype showed up many times. An end of the junction does not agree with germline; a read error may underlie this. The J gene is TRBJ2-2, the V gene TRBV5-1; D unclear. CDR3 length: 14 residues. Germline loops: CDR1 SGHRS, CDR2 YFSETQ. CDR3 in DNA: TGTGCCAGCAGCTTAGACGGAAACACCGGGGAGCTGTTTTTT. It codes for CASSLDGNTGELFF.

This clonotype came up a few times. The chain joins TRBV13 to TRBJ2-7; 10 nucleotides match TRBD1. CDR3 length: 15 residues. V dropped 5 bases and J dropped 3; count of bases not matched to a gene: 7. Per the germline V gene, CDR1 is PRHDT and CDR2 is FYEKMQ (reference sequence). The CDR3 coding sequence is TGTGCCAGCAGCGCAACCGGGACAGGGGTCTACGAGCAGTACTTC. Translated: CASSATGTGVYEQYF.

There are many counts of this clonotype. The rearrangement links TRBV5-1 to TRBJ2-7; 9 bases align to TRBD1. Germline-derived CDR1 and CDR2 are SGHRS and YFSETQ. V lost 2 bases and J lost 1; bases outside the gene matches: 4. This CDR3 comprises 15 residues. CDR3 protein: CASSLTGGYSYEQYF. In nucleotides, the CDR3 is TGCGCCAGCAGCTTAACAGGGGGCTATTCCTACGAGCAGTACTTC.

The J gene is TRBJ1-1, the V gene TRBV6-6; the D gene is possibly TRBD1 (5 bases). The V gene lost 0 bases and the J gene lost 5 bases, with 10 bases spanning the gap. Per the germline V gene, CDR1 is MNHNY and CDR2 is SVGAGI (reference sequence). This CDR3 spans 14 amino acids. The CDR3 sequence is CASSYSGGETEAFF. CDR3 bases: TGTGCCAGCAGTTACTCGGGGGGGGAAACTGAAGCTTTCTTT.